Detailed here is one T cell receptor beta chain. Its antigen is not known. This sample was included in a study of T cell repertoires in cytomegalovirus infection. The wider study: It was the public TCR beta signatures that indicated both CMV infection and matching HLA type. Notes on the study in general: The cumulative frequency of public TCR beta families distinguished individuals who carried CMV together with the relevant HLA. HLA-C-restricted CMV clonotypes gave the most frequent clonotype in two of eight donors.

TCRdb re-called the reads with MiXCR, one entry per CDR3 protein. The sample records 350,000 to 450,000 distinct CDR3 sequences, 15% to 20% being singletons. CDR1 and CDR2 (germline): SGHDT, YYEEEE. The CDR3 is 13 residues long. V lost 4 bases and J lost 10; bases outside the gene matches: 4. This clonotype originated in a human donor in good health (CMV status not recorded). Some clones in this sample may be carry-over from other donors' samples. The rearrangement links TRBV5-6 to TRBJ1-6, with 8 bases fitting TRBD1. The source material was PBMCs. The CDR3: CASSPGQGSPLHF. The DNA of the CDR3 is TGTGCCAGCAGCCCAGGACAGGGATCACCCCTCCACTTT.